This TCR beta chain derives from a study of shared clonotypes between healthy human individuals. Trimming took 10 bases from V and 7 from J, leaving 23 bases between them. The CDR3 runs to 15 residues. Germline V gene data show CDR1 as MDHEN and CDR2 as SYDVKM. It was across several immunoSEQ plates that each subset's genomic DNA was evenly split. Template amounts of about 290 ng DNA, around 31,000 T cell genomes, were employed in unsorted PBMC replicate PCRs. Profiling relied on immunoSEQ multiplex PCR, and the TCRdb table lists in-frame clones only, not all of them. Here the sample spans 450,000 to 550,000 clones, 75% to 85% being singletons.

The V call is TRBV28, the J call TRBJ1-5, with D tentatively TRBD1 (6 bases). The receptor was derived from a woman aged 40 to 50 in good health. Some clones in this sample may be carry-over from other donors' samples. The sample consisted of PBMCs. The CDR3 reads CATRRGQRFSQPQHF. CDR3 nucleotides: TGTGCCACCCGGCGGGGGCAGAGGTTTAGCCAGCCCCAGCATTTT.